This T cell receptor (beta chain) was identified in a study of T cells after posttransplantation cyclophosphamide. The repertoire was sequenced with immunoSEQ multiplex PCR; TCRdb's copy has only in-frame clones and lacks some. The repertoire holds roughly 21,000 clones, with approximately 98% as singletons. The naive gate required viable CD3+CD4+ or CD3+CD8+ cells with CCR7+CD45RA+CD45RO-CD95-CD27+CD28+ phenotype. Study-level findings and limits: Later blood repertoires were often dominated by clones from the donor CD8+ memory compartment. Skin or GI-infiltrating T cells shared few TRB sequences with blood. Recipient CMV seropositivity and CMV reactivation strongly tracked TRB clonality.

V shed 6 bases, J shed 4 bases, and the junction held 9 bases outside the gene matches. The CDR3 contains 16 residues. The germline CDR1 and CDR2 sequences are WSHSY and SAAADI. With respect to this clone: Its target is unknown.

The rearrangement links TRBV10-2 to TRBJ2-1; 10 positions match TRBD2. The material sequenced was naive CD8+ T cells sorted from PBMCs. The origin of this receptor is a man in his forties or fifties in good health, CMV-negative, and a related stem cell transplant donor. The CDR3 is CASRGGLAISYNEQFF. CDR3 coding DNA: TGCGCCAGCAGGGGGGGACTAGCGATATCATACAATGAGCAGTTCTTC.